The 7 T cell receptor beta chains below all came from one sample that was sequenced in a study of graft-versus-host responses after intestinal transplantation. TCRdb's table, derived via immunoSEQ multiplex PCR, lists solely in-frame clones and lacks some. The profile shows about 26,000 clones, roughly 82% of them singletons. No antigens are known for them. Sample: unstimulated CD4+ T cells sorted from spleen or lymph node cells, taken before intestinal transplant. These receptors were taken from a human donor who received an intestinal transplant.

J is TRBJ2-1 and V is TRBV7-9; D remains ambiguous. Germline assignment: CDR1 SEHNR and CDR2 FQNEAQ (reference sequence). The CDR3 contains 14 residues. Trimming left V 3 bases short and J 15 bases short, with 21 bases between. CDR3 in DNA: TGTGCCAGCAGCTTCACCTTCAATTGGGCTATACCGTTCTTC. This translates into CASSFTFNWAIPFF.

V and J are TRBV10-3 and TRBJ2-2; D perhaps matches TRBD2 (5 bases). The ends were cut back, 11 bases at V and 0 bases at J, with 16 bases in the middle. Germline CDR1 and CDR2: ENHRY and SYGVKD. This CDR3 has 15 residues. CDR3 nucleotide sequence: TGTGCCGCAAGTTCTAGCCGCTCGAACACCGGGGAGCTGTTTTTT. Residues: CAASSSRSNTGELFF.

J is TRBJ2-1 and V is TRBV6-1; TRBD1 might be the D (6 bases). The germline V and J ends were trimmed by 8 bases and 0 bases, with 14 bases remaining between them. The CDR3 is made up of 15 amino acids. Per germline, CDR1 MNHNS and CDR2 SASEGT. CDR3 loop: CASWETGLSYNEQFF. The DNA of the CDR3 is TGTGCCAGCTGGGAAACAGGGCTCTCCTACAATGAGCAGTTCTTC.

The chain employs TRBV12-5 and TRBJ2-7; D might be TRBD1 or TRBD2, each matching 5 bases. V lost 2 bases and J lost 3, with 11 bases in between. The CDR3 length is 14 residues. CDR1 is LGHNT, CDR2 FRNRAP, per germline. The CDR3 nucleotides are TGTGCTAGTGGTTTGCCGGGACCGAACTACGAGCAGTACTTC. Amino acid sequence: CASGLPGPNYEQYF.

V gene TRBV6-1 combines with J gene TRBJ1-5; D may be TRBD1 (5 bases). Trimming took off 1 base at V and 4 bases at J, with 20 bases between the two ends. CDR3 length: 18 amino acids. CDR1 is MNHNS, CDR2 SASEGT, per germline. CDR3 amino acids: CASSEVVGRRGGNQPQHF. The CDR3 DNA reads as TGTGCCAGCAGTGAAGTGGTGGGACGGAGGGGAGGGAATCAGCCCCAGCATTTT.

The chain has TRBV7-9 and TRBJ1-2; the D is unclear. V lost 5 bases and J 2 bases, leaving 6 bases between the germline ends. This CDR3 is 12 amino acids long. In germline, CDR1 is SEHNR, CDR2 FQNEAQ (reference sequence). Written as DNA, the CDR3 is TGTGCCAGCAGCCCGACCAACTATGGCTACACCTTC. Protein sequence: CASSPTNYGYTF.

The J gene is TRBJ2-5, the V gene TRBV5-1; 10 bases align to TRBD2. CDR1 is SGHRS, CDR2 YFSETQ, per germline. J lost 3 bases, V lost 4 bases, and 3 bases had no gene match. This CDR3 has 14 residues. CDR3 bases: TGCGCCAGCAGCACTGGGACTAGCGAAGAGACCCAGTACTTC. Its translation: CASSTGTSEETQYF. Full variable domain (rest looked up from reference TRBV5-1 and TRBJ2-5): KAGVTQTPRYLIKTRGQQVTLSCSPISGHRSVSWYQQTPGQGLQFLFEYFSETQRNKGNFPGRFSGRQFSNSRSEMNVSTLELGDSALYLCASSTGTSEETQYFGPGTRLLVL.